Sequencing of this TCR beta chain was carried out in a study of T cells in Graves' hyperthyroidism and ophthalmopathy. RNA transcripts gave rise to amplified TCR beta CDR3 regions. The primer set for the first-round RT-PCR of the TCR CDR3 was HTBI. TCRdb analysed the multiplex PCR reads with MiXCR anew, one entry per CDR3 protein. The sample shows 300,000 to 400,000 distinct CDR3 sequences, about a fifth of them seen only once. This clonotype was recorded many times. Its antigen remains unidentified. Notes on the study in general: Ophthalmopathy could be told apart from stable hyperthyroidism with a 13 V-J model.

The germline V gene has CDR1 SGHRS and CDR2 YFSETQ. This CDR3 has 12 amino acids. Trimming left V 1 base short and J 7 bases short, with 8 bases between. This TCR derives from a man younger than 35 with Graves' ophthalmopathy. The chain carries TRBV5-1 and TRBJ1-1; D unclear. Sequenced: blood. DNA of the CDR3: TGCGCCAGCAGCTTGACCGGGCGTGAAGCTTTCTTT. This codes for CASSLTGREAFF. The entire variable domain, with the rest obtained from reference TRBV5-1 and TRBJ1-1, is as follows: KAGVTQTPRYLIKTRGQQVTLSCSPISGHRSVSWYQQTPGQGLQFLFEYFSETQRNKGNFPGRFSGRQFSNSRSEMNVSTLELGDSALYLCASSLTGREAFFGQGTRLTVV.